The source of this T cell receptor beta chain is a study of blood T cell repertoires in COVID-19. This CDR3 is built from 16 residues. V dropped 3 bases and J dropped 10; count of bases not matched to a gene: 15. Germline CDR1 reads PRHDT; CDR2 reads FYEKMQ (reference sequence). TCRdb keeps only in-frame clones here, not all; method: immunoSEQ multiplex PCR. The table shows some 170,000 clones, with about 88% occurring only once. This chain links TRBV13 with TRBJ2-1; 7 nucleotides align to TRBD2. The sequenced sample was PBMCs or T cells enriched from blood (not recorded which). The sequence derives from a human donor with acute COVID-19. The donor label of this sample is uncertain. The DNA for the CDR3 is TGTGCCAGCAGCTTTAGATCAGTTGGGCTAGCGGACGAGCAGTTCTTC. This codes for CASSFRSVGLADEQFF.